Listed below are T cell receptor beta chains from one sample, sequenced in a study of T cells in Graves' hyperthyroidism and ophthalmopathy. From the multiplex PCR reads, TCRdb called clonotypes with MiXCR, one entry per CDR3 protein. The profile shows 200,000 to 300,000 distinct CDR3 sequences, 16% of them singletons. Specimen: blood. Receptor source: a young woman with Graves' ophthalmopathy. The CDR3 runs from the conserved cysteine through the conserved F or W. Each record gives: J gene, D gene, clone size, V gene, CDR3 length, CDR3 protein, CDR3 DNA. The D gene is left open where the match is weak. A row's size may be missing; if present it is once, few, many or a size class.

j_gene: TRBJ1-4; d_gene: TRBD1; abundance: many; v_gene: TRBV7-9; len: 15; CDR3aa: CASSPSGQDNEKLFF; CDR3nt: TGTGCCAGCAGCCCCTCCGGACAGGACAATGAAAAACTGTTTTTT
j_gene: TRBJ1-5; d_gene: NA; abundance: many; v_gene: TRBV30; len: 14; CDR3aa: CAWSVWGSGQPQHF; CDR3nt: TGTGCCTGGAGTGTCTGGGGATCAGGTCAGCCCCAGCATTTT
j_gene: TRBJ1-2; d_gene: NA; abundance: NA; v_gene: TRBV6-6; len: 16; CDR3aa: CASSYSSEGVNYGYTF; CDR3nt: TGTGCCAGCAGTTACTCGTCGGAAGGGGTTAACTATGGCTACACCTTC
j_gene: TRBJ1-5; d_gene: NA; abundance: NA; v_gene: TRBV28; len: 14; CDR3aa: CASSFDGGNQPQHF; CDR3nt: TGTGCCAGCAGTTTCGACGGGGGCAATCAGCCCCAGCATTTT
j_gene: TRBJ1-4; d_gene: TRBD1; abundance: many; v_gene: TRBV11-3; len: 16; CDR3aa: CASSPSRDRRNEKLFF; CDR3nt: TGTGCCAGCAGCCCCTCCCGGGACAGAAGAAATGAAAAACTGTTTTTT
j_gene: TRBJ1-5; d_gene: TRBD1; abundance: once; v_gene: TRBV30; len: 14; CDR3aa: CAWIGTGGNQPQHF; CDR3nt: TGTGCCTGGATCGGGACAGGGGGCAATCAGCCCCAGCATTTT
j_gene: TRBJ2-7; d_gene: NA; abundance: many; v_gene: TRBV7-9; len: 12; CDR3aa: CASSLEDYEQYF; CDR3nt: TGTGCCAGCAGCTTGGAAGACTACGAGCAGTACTTC
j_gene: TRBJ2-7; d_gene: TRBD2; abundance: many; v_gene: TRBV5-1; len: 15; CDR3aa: CASSSPSGRTYEQYF; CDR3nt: TGCGCCAGCAGCTCCCCTAGCGGGAGAACCTACGAGCAGTACTTC
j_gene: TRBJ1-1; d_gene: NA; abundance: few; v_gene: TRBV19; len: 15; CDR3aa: CASTTSAGGFTEAFF; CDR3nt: TGTGCCAGTACCACAAGCGCCGGGGGCTTCACTGAAGCTTTCTTT
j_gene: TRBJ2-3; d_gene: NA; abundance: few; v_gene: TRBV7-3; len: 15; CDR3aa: CASSQIGNGADTQYF; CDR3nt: TGTGCCAGCAGCCAGATCGGGAACGGCGCAGATACGCAGTATTTT
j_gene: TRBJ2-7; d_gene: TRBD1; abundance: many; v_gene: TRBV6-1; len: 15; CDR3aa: CASKPGTARVYEQYF; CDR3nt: TGTGCCAGCAAACCCGGGACAGCTCGGGTCTACGAGCAGTACTTC
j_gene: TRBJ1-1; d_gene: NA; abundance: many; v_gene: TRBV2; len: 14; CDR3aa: CASSAGSMNTEAFF; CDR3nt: TGTGCCAGCAGTGCGGGCAGCATGAACACTGAAGCTTTCTTT
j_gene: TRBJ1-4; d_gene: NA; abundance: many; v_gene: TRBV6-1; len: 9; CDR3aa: CASWEKLFF; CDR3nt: TGTGCCTCGTGGGAAAAACTGTTTTTT
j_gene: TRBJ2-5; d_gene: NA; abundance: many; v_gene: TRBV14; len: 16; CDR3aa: CASSQVRGPWRETQYF; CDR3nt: TGTGCCAGCAGCCAAGTGAGGGGCCCTTGGCGGGAGACCCAGTACTTC
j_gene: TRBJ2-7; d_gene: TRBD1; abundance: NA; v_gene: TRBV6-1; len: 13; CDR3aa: CASSRDRGFEQYF; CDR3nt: TGTGCCAGCAGTAGGGACAGGGGTTTTGAGCAGTACTTC
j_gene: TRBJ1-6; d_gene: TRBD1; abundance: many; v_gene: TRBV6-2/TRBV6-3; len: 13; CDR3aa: CASSPTGNSPLHF; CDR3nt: TGTGCCAGCAGTCCGACAGGGAATTCACCCCTCCACTTT
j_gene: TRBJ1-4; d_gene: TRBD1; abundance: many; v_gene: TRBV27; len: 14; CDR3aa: CASSSLTGAVKLFF; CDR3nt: TGTGCCAGCAGTTCGTTGACAGGGGCTGTAAAACTGTTTTTT
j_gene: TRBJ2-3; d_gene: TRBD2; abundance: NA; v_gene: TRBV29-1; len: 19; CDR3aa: CSVSYPGTSGRAGTDTQYF; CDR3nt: TGCAGCGTCTCCTACCCCGGGACTAGCGGGAGGGCGGGCACAGATACGCAGTATTTT
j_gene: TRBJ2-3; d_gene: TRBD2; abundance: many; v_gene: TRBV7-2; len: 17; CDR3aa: CASSLAVAGGGADTQYF; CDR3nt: TGTGCCAGCAGCTTAGCAGTCGCGGGGGGGGGCGCAGATACGCAGTATTTT
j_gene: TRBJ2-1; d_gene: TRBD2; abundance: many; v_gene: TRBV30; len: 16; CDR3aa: CAWSDTWASGYNEQFF; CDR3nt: TGTGCCTGGAGTGATACCTGGGCTAGCGGATACAATGAGCAGTTCTTC
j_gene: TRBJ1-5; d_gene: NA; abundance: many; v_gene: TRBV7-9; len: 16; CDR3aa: CASSLGREEGNQPQHF; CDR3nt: TGTGCCAGCAGCCTGGGCAGGGAAGAGGGCAATCAGCCCCAGCATTTT
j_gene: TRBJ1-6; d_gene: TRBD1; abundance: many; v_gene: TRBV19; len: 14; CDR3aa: CASSPGQGNSPLHF; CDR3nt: TGTGCCAGTAGCCCGGGACAGGGGAATTCACCCCTCCACTTT
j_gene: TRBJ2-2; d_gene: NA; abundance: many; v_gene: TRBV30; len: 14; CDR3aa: CAWKRTLNTGELFF; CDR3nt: TGTGCCTGGAAGAGGACACTGAACACCGGGGAGCTGTTTTTT
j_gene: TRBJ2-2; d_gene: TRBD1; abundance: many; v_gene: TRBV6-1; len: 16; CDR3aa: CASFISGQMNTGELFF; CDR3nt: TGTGCCAGCTTTATTTCGGGACAGATGAACACCGGGGAGCTGTTTTTT
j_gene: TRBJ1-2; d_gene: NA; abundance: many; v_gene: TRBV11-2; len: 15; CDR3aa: CASSLDHRQIYGYTF; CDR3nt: TGTGCCAGCAGCTTAGATCACCGGCAGATCTATGGCTACACCTTC
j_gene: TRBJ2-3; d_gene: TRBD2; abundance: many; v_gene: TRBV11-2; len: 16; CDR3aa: CASSYTSGRGTDTQYF; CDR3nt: TGTGCCAGCAGCTACACAAGCGGGAGGGGCACAGATACGCAGTATTTT
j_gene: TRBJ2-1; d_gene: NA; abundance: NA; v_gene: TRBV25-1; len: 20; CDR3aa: CAGSEFGPRDPSIPYNEQFF; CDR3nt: TGTGCCGGCAGTGAATTCGGGCCCCGGGATCCATCGATACCCTACAATGAGCAGTTCTTC
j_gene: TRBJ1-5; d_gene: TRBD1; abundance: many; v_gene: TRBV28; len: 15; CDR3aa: CASSPAGQGHQPQHF; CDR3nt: TGTGCCAGCAGTCCCGCGGGACAGGGGCATCAGCCCCAGCATTTT
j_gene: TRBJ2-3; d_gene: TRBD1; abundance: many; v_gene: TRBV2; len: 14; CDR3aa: CASRAGGSADTQYF; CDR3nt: TGTGCCAGCAGGGCAGGGGGCTCGGCAGATACGCAGTATTTT
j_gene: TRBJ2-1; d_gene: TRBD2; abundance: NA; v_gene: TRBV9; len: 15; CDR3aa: CASSVRTSGTTEQFF; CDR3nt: TGTGCCAGCAGCGTAAGGACTAGCGGGACCACTGAGCAGTTCTTC
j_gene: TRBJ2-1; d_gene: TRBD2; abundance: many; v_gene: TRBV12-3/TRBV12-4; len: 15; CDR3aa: CASSSGASSYNEQFF; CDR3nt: TGTGCCAGCAGTAGCGGGGCTAGCTCCTACAATGAGCAGTTCTTC
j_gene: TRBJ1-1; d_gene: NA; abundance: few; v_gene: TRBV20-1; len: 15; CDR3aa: CSASRDHRVYDEAFF; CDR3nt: TGCAGTGCTAGTAGGGATCACAGGGTTTATGATGAAGCTTTCTTT
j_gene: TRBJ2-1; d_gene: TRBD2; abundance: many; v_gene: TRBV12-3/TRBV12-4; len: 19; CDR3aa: CASSLDLAGGPPSYNEQFF; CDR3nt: TGTGCCAGCAGTTTAGATCTAGCGGGGGGTCCACCCTCCTACAATGAGCAGTTCTTC
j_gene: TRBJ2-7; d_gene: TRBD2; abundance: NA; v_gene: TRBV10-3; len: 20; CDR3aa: CAISDNRGLLAGGVVYEQYF; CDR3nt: TGTGCCATCAGTGATAACAGAGGGCTGCTAGCGGGAGGGGTCGTGTACGAGCAGTACTTC
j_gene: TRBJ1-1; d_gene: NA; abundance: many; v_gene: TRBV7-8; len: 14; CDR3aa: CASSLGLTNTEAFF; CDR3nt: TGTGCCAGCAGTTTGGGACTCACGAACACTGAAGCTTTCTTT
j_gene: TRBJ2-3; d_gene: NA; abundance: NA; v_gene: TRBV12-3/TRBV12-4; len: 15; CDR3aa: CASRKRRTSTDTQYF; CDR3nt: TGTGCCAGCAGGAAGCGTCGGACTAGCACAGATACGCAGTATTTT
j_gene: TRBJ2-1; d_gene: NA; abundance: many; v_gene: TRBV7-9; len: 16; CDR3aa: CASSSTGQLSYNEQFF; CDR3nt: TGTGCCAGCAGCTCGACCGGACAGCTCTCCTACAATGAGCAGTTCTTC
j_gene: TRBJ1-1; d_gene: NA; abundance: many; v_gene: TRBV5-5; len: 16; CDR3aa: CASSLPLESMNTEAFF; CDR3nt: TGTGCCAGCAGCCTCCCACTCGAGTCCATGAACACTGAAGCTTTCTTT
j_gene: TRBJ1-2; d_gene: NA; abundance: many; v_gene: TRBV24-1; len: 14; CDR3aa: CATSDLTALDGYTF; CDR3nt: TGTGCCACCAGTGATCTGACGGCCTTGGATGGCTACACCTTC
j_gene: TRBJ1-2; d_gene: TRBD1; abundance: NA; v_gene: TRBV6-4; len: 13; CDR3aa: CASKGQGDYGYTF; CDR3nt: TGTGCCAGCAAAGGACAGGGTGACTATGGCTACACCTTC
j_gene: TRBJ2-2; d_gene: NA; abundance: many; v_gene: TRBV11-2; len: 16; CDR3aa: CASSYRGGTNTGELFF; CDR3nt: TGTGCCAGCAGTTACCGAGGGGGTACCAACACCGGGGAGCTGTTTTTT
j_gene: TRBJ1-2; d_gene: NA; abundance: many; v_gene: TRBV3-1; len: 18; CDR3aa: CASSQDRPGLNWVEGYTF; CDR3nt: TGTGCCAGCAGCCAAGATAGGCCAGGGCTCAACTGGGTAGAGGGCTACACCTTC
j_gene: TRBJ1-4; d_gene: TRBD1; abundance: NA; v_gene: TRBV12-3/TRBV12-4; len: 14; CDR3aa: CASSSGQGIEKLFF; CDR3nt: TGTGCCAGCAGTTCCGGACAGGGGATTGAAAAACTGTTTTTT
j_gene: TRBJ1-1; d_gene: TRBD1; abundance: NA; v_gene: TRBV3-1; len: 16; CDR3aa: CASSLVPGQGVTEAFF; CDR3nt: TGTGCCAGCAGCCTTGTCCCGGGACAGGGGGTCACTGAAGCTTTCTTT
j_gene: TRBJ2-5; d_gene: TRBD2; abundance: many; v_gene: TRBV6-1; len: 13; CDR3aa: CASSAGGQETQYF; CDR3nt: TGTGCCAGCAGTGCGGGGGGGCAAGAGACCCAGTACTTC
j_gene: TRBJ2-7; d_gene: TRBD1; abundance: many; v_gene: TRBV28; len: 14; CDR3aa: CASSLQQGYGEQYF; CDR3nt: TGTGCCAGCAGTTTACAACAGGGGTATGGCGAGCAGTACTTC
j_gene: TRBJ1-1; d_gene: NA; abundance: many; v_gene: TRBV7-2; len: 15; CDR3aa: CASSLLGARSTEAFF; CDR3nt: TGTGCCAGCAGCTTATTGGGGGCCCGGAGCACTGAAGCTTTCTTT
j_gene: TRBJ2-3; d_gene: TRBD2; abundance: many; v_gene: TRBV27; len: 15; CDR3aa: CASSQLAGETDTQYF; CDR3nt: TGTGCCAGCAGTCAATTAGCGGGAGAGACAGATACGCAGTATTTT
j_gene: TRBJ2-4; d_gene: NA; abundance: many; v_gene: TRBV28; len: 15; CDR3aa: CASSKDSLAKNIQYF; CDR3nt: TGTGCCAGCAGTAAGGACAGTTTAGCCAAAAACATTCAGTACTTC
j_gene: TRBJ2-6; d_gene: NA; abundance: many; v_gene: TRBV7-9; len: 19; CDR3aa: CASSDTGTRSLSGANVLTF; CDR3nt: TGTGCCAGCAGCGACACCGGGACAAGGAGCCTCTCTGGGGCCAACGTCCTGACTTTC
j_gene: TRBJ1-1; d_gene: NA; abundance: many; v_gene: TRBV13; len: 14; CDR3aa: CASSFGTEDTEAFF; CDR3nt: TGTGCCAGCAGCTTTGGGACCGAAGACACTGAAGCTTTCTTT
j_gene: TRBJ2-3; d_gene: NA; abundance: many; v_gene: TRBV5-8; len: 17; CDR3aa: CASSQGLRYPVTDTQYF; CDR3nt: TGTGCCAGCAGCCAGGGGCTCCGGTACCCGGTCACAGATACGCAGTATTTT
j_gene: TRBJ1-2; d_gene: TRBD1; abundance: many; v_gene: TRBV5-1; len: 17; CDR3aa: CASSSKPVTGKNYGYTF; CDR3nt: TGCGCCAGCAGCTCGAAGCCGGTGACAGGGAAGAACTATGGCTACACCTTC
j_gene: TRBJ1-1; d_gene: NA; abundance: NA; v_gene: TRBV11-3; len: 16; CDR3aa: CASSLRLAGANTEAFF; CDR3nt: TGTGCCAGCAGCTTACGACTAGCGGGGGCCAACACTGAAGCTTTCTTT
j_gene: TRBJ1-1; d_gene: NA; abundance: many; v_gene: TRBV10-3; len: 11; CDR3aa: CATKWGTEAFF; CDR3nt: TGTGCCACCAAATGGGGGACTGAAGCTTTCTTT
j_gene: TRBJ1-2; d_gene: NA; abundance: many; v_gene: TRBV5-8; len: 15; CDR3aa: CASTPTGGASYGYTF; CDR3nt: TGTGCCAGCACCCCTACGGGGGGCGCCAGCTATGGCTACACCTTC
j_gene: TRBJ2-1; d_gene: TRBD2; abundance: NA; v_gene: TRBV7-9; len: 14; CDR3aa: CASSLIGRETEQFF; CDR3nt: TGTGCCAGCAGCCTCATTGGGCGGGAGACTGAGCAGTTCTTC
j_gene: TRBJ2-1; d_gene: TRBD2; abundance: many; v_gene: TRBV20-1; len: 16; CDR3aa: CSARPHPAGTYNEQFF; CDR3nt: TGCAGTGCTAGACCGCATCCAGCGGGGACCTACAATGAGCAGTTCTTC